This T cell receptor (beta chain) was recorded in a study of blood T cells in healthy people across ages. Alongside a J-beta primer mix, a sample-barcoded 5' primer served in a second PCR lasting about 7 to 12 cycles. TCRdb ran MiXCR on the 5' RACE reads and lists one entry per CDR3 protein. Of 1 million or so distinct CDR3 sequences in the sample, more than 40% were seen once. Germline V CDR1 and CDR2: MNHEY, SVGAGI. The CDR3 loop spans 17 amino acids. J gave up 7 bases and V 0 bases, and 10 bases lay outside the gene matches. This TCR was recovered from a woman aged 55 to 70 in good health. The sample was blood. The chain is built from TRBV6-5 and TRBJ2-1; the match to TRBD2 covers 9 bases. The CDR3 is CASSYSIIAGVANEQFF. The CDR3 coding sequence is TGTGCCAGCAGTTACTCGATAATAGCGGGAGTCGCTAATGAGCAGTTCTTC.